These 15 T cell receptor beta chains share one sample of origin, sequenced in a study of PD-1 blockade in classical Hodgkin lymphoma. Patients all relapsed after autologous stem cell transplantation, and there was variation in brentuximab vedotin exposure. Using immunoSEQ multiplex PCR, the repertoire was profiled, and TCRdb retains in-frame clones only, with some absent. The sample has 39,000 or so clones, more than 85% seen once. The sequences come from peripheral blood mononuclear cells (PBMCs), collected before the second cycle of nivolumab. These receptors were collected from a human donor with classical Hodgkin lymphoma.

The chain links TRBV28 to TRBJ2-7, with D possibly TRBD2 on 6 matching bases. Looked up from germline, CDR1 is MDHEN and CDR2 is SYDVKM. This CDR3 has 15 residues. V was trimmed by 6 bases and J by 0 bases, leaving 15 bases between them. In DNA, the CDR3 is TGTGCCAGCAGAGAAGGGACTTTCCCCTCCTACGAGCAGTACTTC. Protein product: CASREGTFPSYEQYF. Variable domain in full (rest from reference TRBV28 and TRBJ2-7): DVKVTQSSRYLVKRTGEKVFLECVQDMDHENMFWYRQDPGLGLRLIYFSYDVKMKEKGDIPEGYSVSREKKERFSLILESASTNQTSMYLCASREGTFPSYEQYFGPGTRLTVT.

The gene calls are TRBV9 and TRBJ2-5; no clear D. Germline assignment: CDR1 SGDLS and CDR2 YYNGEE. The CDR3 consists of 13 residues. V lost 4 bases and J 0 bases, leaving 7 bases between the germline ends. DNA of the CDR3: TGTGCCAGCAGCCAGTCGTACCAAGAGACCCAGTACTTC. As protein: CASSQSYQETQYF.

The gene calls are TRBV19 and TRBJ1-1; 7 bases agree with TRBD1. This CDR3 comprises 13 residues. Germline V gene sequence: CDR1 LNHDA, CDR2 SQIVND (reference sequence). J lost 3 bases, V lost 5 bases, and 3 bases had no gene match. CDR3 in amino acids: CASSRDRYTEAFF. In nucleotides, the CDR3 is TGTGCCAGTAGTCGGGACAGATACACTGAAGCTTTCTTT.

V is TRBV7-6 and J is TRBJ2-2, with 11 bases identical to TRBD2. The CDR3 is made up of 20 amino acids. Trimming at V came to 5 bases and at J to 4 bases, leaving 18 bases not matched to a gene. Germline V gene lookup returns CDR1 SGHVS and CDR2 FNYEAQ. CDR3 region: CASSPPVVAGGPKATGELFF. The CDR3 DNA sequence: TGTGCCAGCAGCCCCCCGGTGGTAGCGGGGGGGCCAAAGGCCACCGGGGAGCTGTTTTTT. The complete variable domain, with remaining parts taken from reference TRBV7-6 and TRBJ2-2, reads GAGVSQSPRYKVTKRGQDVALRCDPISGHVSLYWYRQALGQGPEFLTYFNYEAQQDKSGLPNDRFSAERPEGSISTLTIQRTEQRDSAMYRCASSPPVVAGGPKATGELFFGEGSRLTVL.

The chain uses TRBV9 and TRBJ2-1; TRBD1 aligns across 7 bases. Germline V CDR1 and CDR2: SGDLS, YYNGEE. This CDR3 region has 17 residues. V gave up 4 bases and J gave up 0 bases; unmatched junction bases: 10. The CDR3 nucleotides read TGTGCCAGCAGCTTTTCCCCCTCAGGGGGCTCCTACAATGAGCAGTTCTTC. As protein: CASSFSPSGGSYNEQFF. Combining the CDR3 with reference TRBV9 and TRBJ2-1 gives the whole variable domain DSGVTQTPKHLITATGQRVTLRCSPRSGDLSVYWYQQSLDQGLQFLIQYYNGEERAKGNILERFSAQQFPDLHSELNLSSLELGDSALYFCASSFSPSGGSYNEQFFGPGTRLTVL.

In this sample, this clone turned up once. The CDR3 sequence is CASRGASGQETQYF. CDR3 in DNA: TGTGCCAGCCGAGGGGCTAGCGGACAAGAGACCCAGTACTTC. The genes are TRBV28 and TRBJ2-5; 7 nucleotides agree with TRBD2. V gave up 8 bases and J gave up 2 bases; unmatched junction bases: 8. CDR1 is MDHEN and CDR2 is SYDVKM in the germline V gene. The CDR3 consists of 14 residues. Complete variable domain (other parts from reference TRBV28 and TRBJ2-5): DVKVTQSSRYLVKRTGEKVFLECVQDMDHENMFWYRQDPGLGLRLIYFSYDVKMKEKGDIPEGYSVSREKKERFSLILESASTNQTSMYLCASRGASGQETQYFGPGTRLLVL.

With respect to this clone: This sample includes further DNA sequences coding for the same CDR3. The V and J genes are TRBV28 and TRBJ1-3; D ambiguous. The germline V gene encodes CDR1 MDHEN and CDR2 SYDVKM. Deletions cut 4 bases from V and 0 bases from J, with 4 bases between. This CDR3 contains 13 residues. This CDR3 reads CASSSRSGNTIYF. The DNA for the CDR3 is TGTGCCAGCAGTTCCCGCTCTGGAAACACCATATATTTT.

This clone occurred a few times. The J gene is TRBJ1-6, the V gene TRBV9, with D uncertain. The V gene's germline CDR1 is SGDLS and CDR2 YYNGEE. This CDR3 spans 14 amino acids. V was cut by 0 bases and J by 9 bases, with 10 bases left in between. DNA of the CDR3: TGTGCCAGCAGCGTAGAGGGCAGCTCTTCACCCCTCCACTTT. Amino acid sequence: CASSVEGSSSPLHF.

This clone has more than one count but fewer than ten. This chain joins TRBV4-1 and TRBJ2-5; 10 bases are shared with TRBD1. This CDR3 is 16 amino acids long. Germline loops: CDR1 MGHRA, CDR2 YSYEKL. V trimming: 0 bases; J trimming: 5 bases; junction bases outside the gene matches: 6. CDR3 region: CASSQDRTGGSETQYF. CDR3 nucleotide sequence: TGCGCCAGCAGCCAAGATCGGACAGGGGGTTCGGAGACCCAGTACTTC.

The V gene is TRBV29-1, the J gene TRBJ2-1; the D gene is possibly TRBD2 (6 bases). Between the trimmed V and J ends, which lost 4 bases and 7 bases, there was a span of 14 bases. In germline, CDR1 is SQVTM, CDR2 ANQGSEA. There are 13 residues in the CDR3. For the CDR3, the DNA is TGCAGCGTTGGACTTAGCGGAGGGAATGAGCAGTTCTTC. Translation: CSVGLSGGNEQFF.

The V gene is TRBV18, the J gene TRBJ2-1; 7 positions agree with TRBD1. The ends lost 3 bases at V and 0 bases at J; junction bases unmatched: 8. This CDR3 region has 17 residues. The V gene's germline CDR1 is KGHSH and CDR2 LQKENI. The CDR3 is CASSPFPRQGSYNEQFF. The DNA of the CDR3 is TGTGCCAGCTCACCGTTCCCCCGACAGGGCTCCTACAATGAGCAGTTCTTC.

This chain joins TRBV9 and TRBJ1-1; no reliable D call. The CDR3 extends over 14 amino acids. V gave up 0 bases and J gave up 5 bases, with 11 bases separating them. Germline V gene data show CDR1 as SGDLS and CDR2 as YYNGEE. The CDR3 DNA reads TGTGCCAGCAGCGTAGGCTCGTCCGCTACTGAAGCTTTCTTT. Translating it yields CASSVGSSATEAFF. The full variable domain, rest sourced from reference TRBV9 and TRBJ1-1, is DSGVTQTPKHLITATGQRVTLRCSPRSGDLSVYWYQQSLDQGLQFLIQYYNGEERAKGNILERFSAQQFPDLHSELNLSSLELGDSALYFCASSVGSSATEAFFGQGTRLTVV.

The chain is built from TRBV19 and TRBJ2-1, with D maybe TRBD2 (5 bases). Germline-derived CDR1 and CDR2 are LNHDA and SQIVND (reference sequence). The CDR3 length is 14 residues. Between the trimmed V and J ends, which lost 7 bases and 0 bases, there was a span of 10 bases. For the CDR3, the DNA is TGTGCCAGTAATCCGGGGAGCTCCTACAATGAGCAGTTCTTC. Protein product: CASNPGSSYNEQFF.

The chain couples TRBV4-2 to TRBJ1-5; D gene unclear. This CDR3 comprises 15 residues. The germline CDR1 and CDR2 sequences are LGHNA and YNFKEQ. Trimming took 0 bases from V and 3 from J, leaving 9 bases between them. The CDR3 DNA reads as TGTGCCAGCAGCCAAGATGTTGGGTCCAATCAGCCCCAGCATTTT. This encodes CASSQDVGSNQPQHF.

The CDR3 coding sequence is TGTGCCAGCAGCTTAGTCCACGATTACGAGCAGTACTTC. It is translated as CASSLVHDYEQYF. The chain combines TRBV7-2 with TRBJ2-7; unclear D gene. With 1 base removed from V and 4 bases from J, the gap between germline ends came to 8 bases. Germline-derived CDR1 and CDR2 are SGHTA and FQGNSA. The CDR3 sequence is 13 residues long.